This T cell receptor beta chain was observed in a study of blood T cell repertoires in COVID-19. About the study: Acute and convalescent COVID-19 samples came from the United States, Italy and Spain. The cDNA or gDNA used as material had been derived from T cells, B-cell-depleted T cells, or PBMCs.

CDR1 and CDR2 (germline): SNHLY, FYNNEI. Trimming at V came to 5 bases and at J to 8 bases, leaving 11 bases not matched to a gene. CDR3 length equals 14 residues. How the authors handled the data: Reference gene primers were amplified, and this amplification served to estimate nucleated cell counts. Measured with immunoSEQ multiplex PCR; TCRdb has only the in-frame clones, and not every one. V and J calls and clone size are given by that table; D and trimming were obtained from the DNA. The data contain 200,000 to 250,000 clones, 80% to 85% of them singletons. This TCR was recovered from a woman in her fifties or sixties with acute or convalescent COVID-19. The specimen sequenced was peripheral blood. The chain employs TRBV2 and TRBJ1-2; TRBD1 matches at 7 bases. Here the CDR3 reads CASSLDRDIGGYTF. CDR3 nucleotides: TGTGCCAGCAGTCTTGACAGGGACATAGGGGGCTACACCTTC. Looking up the rest from reference TRBV2 and TRBJ1-2 gives the full variable domain: EPEVTQTPSHQVTQMGQEVILRCVPISNHLYFYWYRQILGQKVEFLVSFYNNEISEKSEIFDDQFSVERPDGSNFTLKIRSTKLEDSAMYFCASSLDRDIGGYTFGSGTRLTVV.